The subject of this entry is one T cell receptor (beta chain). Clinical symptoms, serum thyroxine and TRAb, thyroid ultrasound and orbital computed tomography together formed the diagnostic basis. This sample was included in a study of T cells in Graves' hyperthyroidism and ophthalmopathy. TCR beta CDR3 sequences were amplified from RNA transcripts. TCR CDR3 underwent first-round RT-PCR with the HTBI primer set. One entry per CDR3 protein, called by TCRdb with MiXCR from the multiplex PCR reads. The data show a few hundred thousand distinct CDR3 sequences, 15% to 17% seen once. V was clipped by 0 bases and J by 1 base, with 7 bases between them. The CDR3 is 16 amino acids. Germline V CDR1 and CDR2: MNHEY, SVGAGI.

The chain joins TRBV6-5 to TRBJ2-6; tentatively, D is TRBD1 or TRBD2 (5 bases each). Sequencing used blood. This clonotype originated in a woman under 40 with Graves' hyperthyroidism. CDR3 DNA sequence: TGTGCCAGCAGTTACTCGGGGGAGTCTGGGGCCAACGTCCTGACTTTC. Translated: CASSYSGESGANVLTF.